The present T cell receptor beta chain was sequenced within a study of T-cell reconstitution after alpha-beta-depleted transplantation in children. Notes on the study in general: At around two months after transplant, the alpha-beta T cells were reportedly derived from several hundred expanded clones that came from non-depleted graft cells. Newly generated T cells supplied most T-cell counts and diversity one year post-transplant.

This clonotype was counted at least ten times. Its antigen remains unidentified. Preparation of the TCRbeta library was carried out with unique molecular identifiers. MiXCR, applied by TCRdb to the PCR reads, yields one record per CDR3 protein. The sample yields under 300,000 distinct CDR3 sequences, roughly 11% seen once. This CDR3 is built from 15 residues. The germline V and J ends were trimmed by 5 bases and 2 bases, with 13 bases remaining between them. The sample consisted of peripheral blood, taken 180 days after TCRalphabeta/CD19-depleted stem cell transplant. This receptor was obtained from a male patient aged 2 to 9 who had a stem cell transplant for chronic granulomatous disease, so the T cells may come from the graft donor. The chain joins TRBV12-3 or TRBV12-4 to TRBJ1-5; tentative D call: TRBD1 (5 bases). In DNA, the CDR3 is TGTGCCAGCAGTCGAATGGGGACCGGCAATCAGCCCCAGCATTTT. Its protein product is CASSRMGTGNQPQHF.